This paragraph covers one T cell receptor (beta chain) sequence. Its antigen is as yet unknown. Next came a second PCR, run for about 7 to 12 cycles, which used a sample-barcoded 5' primer along with a J-beta primer mix. TCRdb redid the calling of the 5' RACE reads with MiXCR, one entry per CDR3 protein. The sample shows around 1.7 million distinct CDR3 sequences, 28% of them seen only once. V was clipped by 4 bases and J by 8 bases; unmatched bases: 11. The germline V gene has CDR1 SGHRS and CDR2 YFSETQ. The CDR3 length is 15 residues. This sample was taken from a study of blood T cells in healthy people across ages. Whole-study findings and limits: A roughly linear fall in TCR beta diversity per million T cells was seen with increasing age. Using unsorted PBMCs precluded a conclusive naive versus antigen-experienced comparison. Whereas aged donors had fewer naive CD4+ cells, long-lived donors had more of them and higher diversity.

The sample consisted of blood. The chain employs TRBV5-1 and TRBJ1-4; 7 bases fit TRBD1. The source of this sequence is a woman aged 25-40 years in good health. In nucleotides, the CDR3 is TGCGCCAGCAGCCTCTTACAGGGGAAAGGAGAAAAACTGTTTTTT. It encodes CASSLLQGKGEKLFF.